The 19 T cell receptor beta chains reported below all come from one sample, sequenced in a study of T cell changes during pregnancy in multiple sclerosis (dated by TCRdb to the late 2010s). The protocol used for the library was the immunoSEQ multiplex PCR assay. TCRdb retrieved this table from immuneACCESS and kept in-frame rearrangements only. Not all clones are present; in checked studies, unresolved V genes account for under half, and no reason is known for the remainder. The sample records 65,000 or so clones, around 91% of which are singletons. Together, the top ten hold about 2% of the sample. The sequences come from peripheral blood, collected in the second trimester of pregnancy. Receptors originate from a female donor in good health, enrolled as a control in a pregnancy study.

The rearrangement joins TRBV7-9 to TRBJ1-3; D might be TRBD1 (5 bases). The CDR3 consists of 14 residues. Germline V gene data show CDR1 as SEHNR and CDR2 as FQNEAQ (reference sequence). The V and J ends lost 5 bases and 4 bases respectively, with 12 bases between them. The CDR3 region is CASSTRGDGNTIYF. In DNA, the CDR3 is TGTGCCAGCAGCACACGGGGGGACGGAAACACCATATATTTT. The whole variable domain, remainder taken from reference TRBV7-9 and TRBJ1-3, is DTGVSQNPRHKITKRGQNVTFRCDPISEHNRLYWYRQTLGQGPEFLTYFQNEAQLEKSRLLSDRFSAERPKGSFSTLEIQRTEQGDSAMYLCASSTRGDGNTIYFGEGSWLTVV.

The rearrangement uses TRBV6-5 and TRBJ2-5, with 8 bases identical to TRBD1. TRBJ2-7 matches the DNA end more closely, so the J call is doubtful. Germline CDR1 is MNHEY and CDR2 is SVGAGI. The CDR3 length is 15 residues. Here the CDR3 DNA reads TGTGCCAGCAGCTTCAGGGGGCGGGAACACTACGAGCAGTACTTC. Protein sequence: CASSFRGREHYEQYF.

This clone appeared once. Mismatch with germline at one junction end may stem from a read error. The rearrangement links TRBV10-3 to TRBJ2-7; a possible D gene is TRBD1 (6 bases). The CDR3 totals 13 residues. Per the germline V gene, CDR1 is ENHRY and CDR2 is SYGVKD. DNA of the CDR3: TGTGCCCTCAGGGCAGGGGCAACCTACGAGCAGTACTTC. Translating it yields CALRAGATYEQYF.

This clone appeared a single time. The V and J genes are TRBV20-1 and TRBJ1-5, with D hard to call. CDR1 and CDR2 from the germline V gene are DFQATT and SNEGSKA (reference sequence). The CDR3 extends over 11 amino acids. V was trimmed by 5 bases and J by 12 bases, leaving 14 bases between them. This chain's CDR3 is CSAVWSEVQHF. CDR3 DNA: TGCAGTGCTGTTTGGAGCGAGGTCCAGCATTTT.

The chain combines TRBV2 with TRBJ1-4; 8 nucleotides align to TRBD1. Germline lookup yields CDR1 SNHLY and CDR2 FYNNEI. The CDR3 spans 15 residues. The junction had 4 bases not matched to a gene; V was cut back by 0 bases and J by 7 bases. The CDR3 region is CASSEARTGFEKLFF. CDR3 sequence (DNA): TGTGCCAGCAGTGAAGCGAGGACAGGGTTTGAAAAACTGTTTTTT.

The CDR3 spells CASSPPLRGIELYSNQPQHF. As DNA, the CDR3 is TGTGCCAGCAGCCCCCCTCTTCGGGGTATAGAATTGTATAGCAATCAGCCCCAGCATTTT. This chain connects TRBV7-8 to TRBJ1-5, with D hard to call. CDR1 SGHVS and CDR2 FQNEAQ come from the germline V gene. The CDR3 totals 20 residues. V shed 5 bases and J shed 0 bases, with 26 bases lying between them.

This chain links TRBV5-1 with TRBJ2-7; TRBD1 agrees at 8 bases. Per germline, CDR1 SGHRS and CDR2 YFSETQ. The CDR3 length is 16 residues. After removal of 0 bases from V and 5 bases from J, the junction contained 10 bases not matched to a gene. DNA of the CDR3: TGCGCCAGCAGCTTGGAACGACAGGGGTTATGGGACGAGCAGTACTTC. Its protein product is CASSLERQGLWDEQYF.

This clone has just a few counts. The junction departs from the called germline gene at one end, perhaps through a read error. The V and J genes are TRBV7-7 and TRBJ2-5; 9 bases are a match to TRBD1. Germline CDR1 reads SSHAT; CDR2 reads FNYEAQ (reference sequence). The CDR3 runs to 16 residues. This chain's CDR3 is CASSLFDGTGKETQYF. The CDR3 bases are TGTGCTAGCAGCTTATTTGACGGGACAGGGAAAGAGACCCAGTACTTC.

The chain employs TRBV7-8 and TRBJ2-3, with TRBD2 identical over 11 bases. CDR1 SGHVS and CDR2 FQNEAQ come from the germline V gene. Unmatched junction bases numbered 6, after V lost 8 bases and J lost 5 bases. The CDR3 is 14 residues long. CDR3 nucleotides: TGTGCCAGCGCTCCTAGCGGGGGGCAAGATACGCAGTATTTT. This translates into CASAPSGGQDTQYF. Filled out from reference TRBV7-8 and TRBJ2-3, the complete variable domain reads GAGVSQSPRYKVAKRGQDVALRCDPISGHVSLFWYQQALGQGPEFLTYFQNEAQLDKSGLPSDRFFAERPEGSVSTLKIQRTQQEDSAVYLCASAPSGGQDTQYFGPGTRLTVL.

The chain has TRBV4-2 and TRBJ2-7, with 13 positions matching TRBD2. The CDR3 extends over 16 amino acids. V shed 3 bases, J shed 7 bases, and the junction held 9 bases outside the gene matches. In germline, CDR1 is LGHNA, CDR2 YNFKEQ. The DNA for the CDR3 is TGTGCCAGCAGCCAGGAAACTAGCGGGGGGGCCGGTGAGCAGTACTTC. It specifies CASSQETSGGAGEQYF.

The V call is TRBV9, the J call TRBJ1-1; D gene uncertain. The CDR3 length is 16 residues. V was shortened by 0 bases and J by 3 bases, with 15 bases between the two germline ends. The V gene's germline CDR1 is SGDLS and CDR2 YYNGEE. CDR3 nucleotide sequence: TGTGCCAGCAGCGTAGGGGCCACGATGATGGACACTGAAGCTTTCTTT. This gives the protein CASSVGATMMDTEAFF. The complete variable domain, with remaining parts taken from reference TRBV9 and TRBJ1-1, reads DSGVTQTPKHLITATGQRVTLRCSPRSGDLSVYWYQQSLDQGLQFLIQYYNGEERAKGNILERFSAQQFPDLHSELNLSSLELGDSALYFCASSVGATMMDTEAFFGQGTRLTVV.

The V and J genes are TRBV20-1 and TRBJ2-7; D not certain. Between the trimmed V and J ends, which lost 6 bases and 8 bases, there was a span of 11 bases. Per the germline V gene, CDR1 is DFQATT and CDR2 is SNEGSKA (reference sequence). The CDR3 runs 10 residues. The CDR3 DNA reads TGCAGTGCGCATAACTTACAGCAGTACTTC. It yields the protein CSAHNLQQYF.

This clone was recorded only once. The chain is built from TRBV7-8 and TRBJ1-2, with 7 bases lining up with TRBD1. This CDR3 is built from 15 residues. Germline CDR1 SGHVS, CDR2 FQNEAQ. V lost 5 bases to trimming and J lost 4 bases; unmatched junction nucleotides: 10. This CDR3 reads CASSPRQGGFYGYTF. The CDR3 nucleotides read TGTGCCAGCAGCCCCAGACAGGGCGGCTTCTATGGCTACACCTTC.

The chain links TRBV19 to TRBJ2-2; TRBD1 matches 7 bases. V trimming: 5 bases; J trimming: 5 bases; junction bases outside the gene matches: 8. CDR1 and CDR2 (germline): LNHDA, SQIVND (reference sequence). CDR3 length equals 15 residues. The CDR3 is CASSREGTETGELFF. The CDR3 DNA follows: TGTGCCAGTAGTCGAGAAGGGACAGAGACCGGGGAGCTGTTTTTT.

This chain connects TRBV27 to TRBJ1-1, with a possible D match to TRBD1 (5 bases). Germline V lookup: CDR1 MNHEY, CDR2 SMNVEV (reference sequence). V lost 5 bases, J lost 5 bases, and 15 bases lay in between. The CDR3 has 14 residues. CDR3 in amino acids: CASSQGLVRTEAFF. CDR3 sequence (DNA): TGTGCCAGCAGTCAGGGTCTGGTTAGGACTGAAGCTTTCTTT.

This clone was counted once. The V call is TRBV5-1, the J call TRBJ1-1; possible D gene TRBD1, 6 bases. V was pared by 4 bases and J by 7 bases, with 17 bases between. Germline V gene lookup returns CDR1 SGHRS and CDR2 YFSETQ. This CDR3 region has 14 residues. The CDR3 region is CASSITALQGEAFF. The CDR3 DNA is TGCGCCAGCAGCATCACGGCCCTACAGGGTGAAGCTTTCTTT.

The rearrangement joins TRBV6-6 to TRBJ2-1, with no clear D. The V end lost 7 bases, the J end lost 6 bases, and 13 bases lay between the germline ends. The CDR3 is made up of 13 amino acids. Germline lookup yields CDR1 MNHNY and CDR2 SVGAGI (reference sequence). The CDR3 bases are TGTGCCAGCATTAACGAAGCTAGCAATGAGCAGTTCTTC. Protein: CASINEASNEQFF.

The chain has TRBV5-6 and TRBJ2-3, with TRBD2 as a possible D gene (5 bases). With 4 bases removed from V and 2 bases from J, the gap between germline ends came to 14 bases. This CDR3 is built from 15 residues. The germline V gene encodes CDR1 SGHDT and CDR2 YYEEEE. The DNA for the CDR3 is TGTGCCAGCAGCCCCGGAACTAGGGACACAGATACGCAGTATTTT. Protein product: CASSPGTRDTDTQYF.

The rearrangement uses TRBV10-3 and TRBJ2-3, with D maybe TRBD2 (6 bases). The CDR3 spans 12 residues. The V end lost 6 bases, the J end lost 2 bases, and 6 bases lay between the germline ends. Germline CDR1 is ENHRY and CDR2 is SYGVKD. In DNA form, the CDR3 reads TGTGCCATCAGGGACTACACAGATACGCAGTATTTT. Its translation: CAIRDYTDTQYF.